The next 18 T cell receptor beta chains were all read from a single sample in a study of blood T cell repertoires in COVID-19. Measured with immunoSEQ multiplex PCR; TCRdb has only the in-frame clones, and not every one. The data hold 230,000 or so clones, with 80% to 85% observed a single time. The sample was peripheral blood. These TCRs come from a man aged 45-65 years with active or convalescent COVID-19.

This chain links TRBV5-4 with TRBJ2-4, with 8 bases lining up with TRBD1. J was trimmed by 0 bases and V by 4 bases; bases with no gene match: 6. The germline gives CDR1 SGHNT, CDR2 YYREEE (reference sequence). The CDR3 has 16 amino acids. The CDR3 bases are TGTGCCAGCAGCCCCCAGGGGGCCGAAGCCAAAAACATTCAGTACTTC. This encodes CASSPQGAEAKNIQYF. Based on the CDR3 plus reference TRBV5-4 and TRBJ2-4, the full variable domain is ETGVTQSPTHLIKTRGQQVTLRCSSQSGHNTVSWYQQALGQGPQFIFQYYREEENGRGNFPPRFSGLQFPNYSSELNVNALELDDSALYLCASSPQGAEAKNIQYFGAGTRLSVL.

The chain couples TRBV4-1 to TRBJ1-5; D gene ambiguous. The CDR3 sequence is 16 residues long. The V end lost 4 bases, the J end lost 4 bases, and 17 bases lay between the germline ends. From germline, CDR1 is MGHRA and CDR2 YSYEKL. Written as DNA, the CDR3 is TGCGCCAGCAGCCTCGCCGACAACCTTTGGAATCAGCCCCAGCATTTT. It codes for CASSLADNLWNQPQHF.

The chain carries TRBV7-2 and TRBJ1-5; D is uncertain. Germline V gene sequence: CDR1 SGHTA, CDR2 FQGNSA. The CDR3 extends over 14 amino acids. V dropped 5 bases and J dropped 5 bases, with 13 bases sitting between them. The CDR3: CASSASGLHQPQHF. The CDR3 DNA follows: TGTGCCAGCAGCGCCTCAGGATTACATCAGCCCCAGCATTTT.

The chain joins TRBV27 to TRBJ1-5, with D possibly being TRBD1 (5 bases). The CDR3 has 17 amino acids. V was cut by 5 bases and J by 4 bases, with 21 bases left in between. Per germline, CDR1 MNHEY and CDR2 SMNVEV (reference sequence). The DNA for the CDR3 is TGTGCCAGCAGTCCCCGCGGAGGGGAGGGAAAGAATCAGCCCCAGCATTTT. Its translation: CASSPRGGEGKNQPQHF.

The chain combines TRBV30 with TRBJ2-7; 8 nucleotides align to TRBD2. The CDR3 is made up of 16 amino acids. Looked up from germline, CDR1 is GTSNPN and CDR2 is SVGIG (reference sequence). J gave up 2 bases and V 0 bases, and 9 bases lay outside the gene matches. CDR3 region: CAWSVPAGASAYEQYF. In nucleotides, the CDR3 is TGTGCCTGGAGTGTACCAGCGGGGGCGTCGGCCTACGAGCAGTACTTC. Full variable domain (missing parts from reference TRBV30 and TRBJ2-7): SQTIHQWPATLVQPVGSPLSLECTVEGTSNPNLYWYRQAAGRGLQLLFYSVGIGQISSEVPQNLSASRPQDRQFILSSKKLLLSDSGFYLCAWSVPAGASAYEQYFGPGTRLTVT.

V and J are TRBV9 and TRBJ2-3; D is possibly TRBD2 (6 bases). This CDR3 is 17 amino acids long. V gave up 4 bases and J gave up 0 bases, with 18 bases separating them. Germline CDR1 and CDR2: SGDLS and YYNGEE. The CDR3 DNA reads TGTGCCAGCAGCCCCGGCGGGACTTTTACTAGCACAGATACGCAGTATTTT. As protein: CASSPGGTFTSTDTQYF.

The CDR3 here is CASTTTGLGTEAFF. The CDR3 nucleotides read TGTGCCAGTACCACGACAGGGCTGGGCACTGAAGCTTTCTTT. This chain joins TRBV19 and TRBJ1-1; the match to TRBD1 covers 7 bases. The V gene's germline CDR1 is LNHDA and CDR2 SQIVND (reference sequence). Trimming cost V 7 bases and J 4 bases; bases outside gene matches: 9. The CDR3 has 14 amino acids.

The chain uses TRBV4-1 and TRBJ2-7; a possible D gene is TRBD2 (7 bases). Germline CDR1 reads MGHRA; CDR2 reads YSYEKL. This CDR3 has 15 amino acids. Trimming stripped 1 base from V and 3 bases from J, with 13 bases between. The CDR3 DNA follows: TGCGCCAGCAGCCAAGGGGAGGGGGAGGTCTACGAGCAGTACTTC. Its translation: CASSQGEGEVYEQYF.

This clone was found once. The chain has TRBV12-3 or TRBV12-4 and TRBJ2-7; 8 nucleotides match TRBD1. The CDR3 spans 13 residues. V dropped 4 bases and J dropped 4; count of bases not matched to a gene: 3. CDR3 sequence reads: CASSSDRAYEQYF. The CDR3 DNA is TGTGCCAGCAGTTCGGACAGGGCGTACGAGCAGTACTTC.

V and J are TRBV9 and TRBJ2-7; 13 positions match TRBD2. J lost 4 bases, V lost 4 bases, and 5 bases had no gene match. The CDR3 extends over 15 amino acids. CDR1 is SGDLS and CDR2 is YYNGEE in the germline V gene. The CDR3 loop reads CASSPRLAGGYEQYF. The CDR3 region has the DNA TGTGCCAGCAGCCCCCGACTAGCGGGGGGTTACGAGCAGTACTTC.

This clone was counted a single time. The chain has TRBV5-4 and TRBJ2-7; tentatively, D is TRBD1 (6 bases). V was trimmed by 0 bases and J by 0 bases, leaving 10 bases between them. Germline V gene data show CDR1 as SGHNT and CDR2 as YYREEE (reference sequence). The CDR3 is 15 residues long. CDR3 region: CASSLEATGSYEQYF. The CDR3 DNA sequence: TGTGCCAGCAGCTTGGAAGCGACAGGCTCCTACGAGCAGTACTTC.

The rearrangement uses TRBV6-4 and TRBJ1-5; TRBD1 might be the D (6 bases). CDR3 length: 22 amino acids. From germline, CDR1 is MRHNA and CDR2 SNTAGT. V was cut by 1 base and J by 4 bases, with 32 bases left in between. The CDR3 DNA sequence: TGTGCCAGCAGTGACTGTTACAAGTTGGGCAGGGGACCGCGCAGACGTAATCAGCCCCAGCATTTT. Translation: CASSDCYKLGRGPRRRNQPQHF.

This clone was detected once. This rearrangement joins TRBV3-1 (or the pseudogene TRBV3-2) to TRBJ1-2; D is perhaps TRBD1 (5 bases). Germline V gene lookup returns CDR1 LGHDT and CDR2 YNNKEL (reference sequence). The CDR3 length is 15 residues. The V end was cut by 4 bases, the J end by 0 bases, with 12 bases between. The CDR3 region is CASSPTRTTNYGYTF. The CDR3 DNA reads TGTGCCAGCAGCCCCACCCGGACAACTAACTATGGCTACACCTTC.

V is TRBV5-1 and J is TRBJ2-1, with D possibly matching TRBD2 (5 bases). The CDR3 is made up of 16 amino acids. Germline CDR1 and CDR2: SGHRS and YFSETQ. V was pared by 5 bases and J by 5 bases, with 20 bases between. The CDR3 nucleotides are TGCGCCAGCAGTCCCACACTAGAGAGGTACGACAATGAGCAGTTCTTC. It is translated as CASSPTLERYDNEQFF. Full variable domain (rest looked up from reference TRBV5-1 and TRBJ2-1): KAGVTQTPRYLIKTRGQQVTLSCSPISGHRSVSWYQQTPGQGLQFLFEYFSETQRNKGNFPGRFSGRQFSNSRSEMNVSTLELGDSALYLCASSPTLERYDNEQFFGPGTRLTVL.

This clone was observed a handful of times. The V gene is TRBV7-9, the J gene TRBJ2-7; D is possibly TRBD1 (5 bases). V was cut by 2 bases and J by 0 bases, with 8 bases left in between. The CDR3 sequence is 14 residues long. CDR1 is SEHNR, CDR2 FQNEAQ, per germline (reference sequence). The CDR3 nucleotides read TGTGCCAGCAGCTTAATGGACAACTCCTACGAGCAGTACTTC. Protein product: CASSLMDNSYEQYF.

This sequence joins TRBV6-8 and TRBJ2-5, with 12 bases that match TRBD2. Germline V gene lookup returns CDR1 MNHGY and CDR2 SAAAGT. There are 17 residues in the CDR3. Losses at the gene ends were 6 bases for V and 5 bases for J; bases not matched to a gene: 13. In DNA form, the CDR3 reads TGTGCCAGCAGCCCCCCCCTACTAGCGGGGGGCGCGGAGACCCAGTACTTC. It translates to CASSPPLLAGGAETQYF.

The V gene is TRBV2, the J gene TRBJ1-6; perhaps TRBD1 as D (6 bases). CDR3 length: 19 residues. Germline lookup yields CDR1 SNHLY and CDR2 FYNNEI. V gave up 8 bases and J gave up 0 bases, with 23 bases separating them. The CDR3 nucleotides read TGTGCCAGCCGATGGACATCCGGGACAAAGAGCTCCTATAATTCACCCCTCCACTTT. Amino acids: CASRWTSGTKSSYNSPLHF.

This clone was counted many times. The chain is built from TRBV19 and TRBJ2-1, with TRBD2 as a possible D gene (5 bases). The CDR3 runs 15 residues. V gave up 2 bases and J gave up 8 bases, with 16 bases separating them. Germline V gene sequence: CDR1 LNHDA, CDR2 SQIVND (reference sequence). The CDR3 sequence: CASSIRGPSGDEQFF. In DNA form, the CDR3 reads TGTGCCAGTAGTATAAGAGGTCCTTCCGGGGATGAGCAGTTCTTC.